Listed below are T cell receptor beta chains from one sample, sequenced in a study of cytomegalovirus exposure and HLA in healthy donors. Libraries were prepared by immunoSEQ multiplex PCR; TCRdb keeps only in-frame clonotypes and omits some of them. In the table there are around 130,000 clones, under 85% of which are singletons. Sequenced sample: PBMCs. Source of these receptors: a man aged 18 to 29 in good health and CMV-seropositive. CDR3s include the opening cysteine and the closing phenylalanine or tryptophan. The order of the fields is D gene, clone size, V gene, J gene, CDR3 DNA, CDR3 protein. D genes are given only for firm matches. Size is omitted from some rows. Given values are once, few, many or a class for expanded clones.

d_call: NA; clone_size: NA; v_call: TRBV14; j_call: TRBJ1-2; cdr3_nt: TGTGCCAGCAGCCAAAAGGTGGGGCAGAACTATGGCTACACCTTC; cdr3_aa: CASSQKVGQNYGYTF
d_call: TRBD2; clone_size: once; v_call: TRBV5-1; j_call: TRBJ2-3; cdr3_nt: TGCGCCAGCCGGGAGCGGGAGCGCACAGATACGCAGTATTTT; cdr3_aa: CASRERERTDTQYF
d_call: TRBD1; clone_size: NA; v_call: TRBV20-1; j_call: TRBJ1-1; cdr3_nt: TGCAGTGCTAGGAGGACAGGGAATTTCTTT; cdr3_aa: CSARRTGNFF
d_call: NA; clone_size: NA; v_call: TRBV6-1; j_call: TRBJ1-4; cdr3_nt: TGTGCCAGCAGTAGGACAGTTAATGAAAAACTGTTTTTT; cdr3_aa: CASSRTVNEKLFF
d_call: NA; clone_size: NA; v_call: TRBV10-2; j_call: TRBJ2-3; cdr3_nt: TGCGCCAGTAACGAACCCCGGGACAACACAGATACGCAGTATTTT; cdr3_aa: CASNEPRDNTDTQYF
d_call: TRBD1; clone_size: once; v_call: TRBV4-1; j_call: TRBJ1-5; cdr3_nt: TGCGCCAGCAGCCAAGATACGGGGACAGATTATCAGCCCCAGCATTTT; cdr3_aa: CASSQDTGTDYQPQHF
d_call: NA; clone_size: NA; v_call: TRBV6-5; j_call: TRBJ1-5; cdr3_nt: TGTGCCAGCAGTAGGGGGGGGTATCAGCCCCAGCATTTT; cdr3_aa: CASSRGGYQPQHF
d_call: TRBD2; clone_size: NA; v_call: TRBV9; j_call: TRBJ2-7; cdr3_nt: TGTGCCAGCAGCCAAACATGGGGGGGGTTCTACGAGCAGTACTTC; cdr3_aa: CASSQTWGGFYEQYF
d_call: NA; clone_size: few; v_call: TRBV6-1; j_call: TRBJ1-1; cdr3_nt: TGTGCCAGCAGACTCAGGGAAGGACGGAACACTGAAGCTTTCTTT; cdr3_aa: CASRLREGRNTEAFF
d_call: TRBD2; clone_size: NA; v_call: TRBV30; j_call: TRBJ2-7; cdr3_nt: TGTGCCTGCCAGCGGGGGGGCCGGTACGAGCAGTACTTC; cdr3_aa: CACQRGGRYEQYF
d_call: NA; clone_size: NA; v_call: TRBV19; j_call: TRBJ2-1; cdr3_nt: TGTGCCAGTAGTATTGTCCCAGGGGCTTACAATGAGCAGTTCTTC; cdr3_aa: CASSIVPGAYNEQFF
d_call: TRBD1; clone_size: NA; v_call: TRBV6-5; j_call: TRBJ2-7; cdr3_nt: TGTGCCAGCAGCTGGGACAGTTCGGGCCTACCTTATTACTTC; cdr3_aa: CASSWDSSGLPYYF
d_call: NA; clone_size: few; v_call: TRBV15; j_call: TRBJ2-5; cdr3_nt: TGTGCCACCAGCGGGGGACAACAAGAGACCCAGTACTTC; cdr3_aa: CATSGGQQETQYF
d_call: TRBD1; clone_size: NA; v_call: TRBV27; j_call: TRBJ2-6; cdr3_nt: TGTGCCAGCAGGCCGGACAGGGCTTACTCTGGGGCCAACGTCCTGACTTTC; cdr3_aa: CASRPDRAYSGANVLTF